This section outlines one TCR beta chain sequence together with its context. Its antigen target is currently unknown. No base quality values were provided; no much bigger clone lies one nucleotide off. The TCR beta CDR3 regions were amplified from RNA transcripts. A first-round RT-PCR of the TCR CDR3 used the HTBI primer set with the Qiagen OneStep RT-PCR kit. Libraries were constructed in a second round of multiplex PCR, after which size selection and purification were performed. Paired-end sequencing of the libraries was performed with 100 bp reads on an Illumina HiSeq2000. From the authors' description of their analysis: Raw data were processed with SOAPnuke, discarding reads with adapters, uncalled bases, mean Phred below 15, or no exact constant-primer or identifier match. High-quality paired reads were merged using COPE v1.2.5, and each unique nucleotide sequence was defined as a clonotype. MiTCR v1.1 was used to align clonotypes to the IMGT TRBV, TRBD and TRBJ reference segments. Analysis was restricted to V-J combinations with a frequency above 0.0001, which covered approximately 99% of repertoires. A TCS score was defined as the ratio between F50 (clonal expansion) and ExV (chaos), using BLOSUM62-based TCRdist between CDR3 peptides within each V-J. Welch's t-statistics and random forest reduced roughly 540 V-J features to about 12, which were used in a naive Bayes classifier (R e1071). The similarity between thyroid and blood repertoires was quantified using the Morisita-Horn index. The public reads were quality trimmed at Q25 with fastp and then assembled into clones with MiXCR by TCRdb, keeping productive beta chains. Rows with one shared CDR3 protein collapse into an entry with the most common genes and DNA. TCRdb's processing, not the authors' own work, is the source of the V and J calls. The sample table lists about 570,000 distinct CDR3 sequences, just over 45% of them with a count of one. The biggest ten clones account for 15% to 20% of the sample.

V is shortened by 3 bases, J by 9 bases, and the region joining them spans 14 bases. From the cysteine up to the phenylalanine, the CDR3 has a length of 13 residues. Only the CDR3 part of the read is kept: 39 bases, read in frame from the first base. CDR1 and CDR2, looked up from the germline V gene, are ENHRY and SYGVKD. The study excluded patients with uncontrolled infections, other autoimmune diseases, pregnancy or lactation. Diagnoses relied on clinical symptoms, serum thyroxine and TRAb, thyroid ultrasound and orbital computed tomography. Total RNA was extracted with Trizol reagent, and quality was checked on an Agilent 2100 Bioanalyzer. The data derive from a study of T cells in Graves' hyperthyroidism and ophthalmopathy (dated by TCRdb to about 2019). About the full investigation: A discovery cohort of roughly 100 patients, about 40 with Graves' ophthalmopathy and about 58 with stable Graves' hyperthyroidism, was used to find distinguishing TCR V-J signatures. Whether ophthalmopathy could be predicted prospectively was tested in an independent validation cohort made up of about 20 hyperthyroidism patients plus 17 patients who later progressed to ophthalmopathy. For training and testing, the 100 or so patients in the discovery cohort were randomly divided in a 7:3 ratio. In addition, the study compared T-cell repertoires in thyroid tissue and in blood from about 6 Graves' hyperthyroidism patients. Once sampling was done, hyperthyroidism patients were given methimazole at a starting dose of 30 mg daily, whereas ophthalmopathy patients were given high-dose intravenous methylprednisolone. The paper reports TCR Vbeta CDR3 sequencing of more than 120 peripheral blood samples: under 45 ophthalmopathy, 75 to 80 hyperthyroidism and 17 progressor patients.

Study-level results and caveats: Most expanded thyroid clonotypes (frequency above 0.001) were also detected in blood, a finding suggesting that blood repertoires may reflect thyroid immune responses. A model built on a 13 V-J signature distinguished ophthalmopathy from stable hyperthyroidism, reaching about 88% sensitivity and approximately 83% specificity in cross-validation and 80%/75% in testing. In validation, progression to ophthalmopathy was predicted by the model with more than 65% sensitivity and 72% to 80% specificity, a median of approximately 6.5 months before onset. No statistical method was used to fix the sample size in advance, and group allocation was not hidden from the investigators.

The sample comprised peripheral blood or thyroid tissue (not recorded which). The origin of this receptor is an adult woman with Graves' disease, either hyperthyroidism or ophthalmopathy (not recorded which). The V and J segments used are TRBV10-3 and TRBJ1-2; TRBD1 is a possible D gene, resting on 5 matching bases. The CDR3 corresponds to CAISDLGGRSYTF. The sequenced DNA is TGTGCCATCAGTGACTTGGGGGGTAGGAGCTACACCTTC.